Below, 4 T cell receptor beta chains from the same sample are listed, as sequenced in a study of molecular identifiers for immune sequencing clone quantification. In TCRdb, the PCR reads were re-called with MiXCR into one record per CDR3 protein. This sample carries a few hundred thousand distinct CDR3 sequences, roughly a quarter of them seen once, and the ten largest clones take around 0.74%. The source material was naive CD8+ T cells from blood, with Jurkat cell RNA spiked in. Subset described: FACS-sorted CD8+CD4-CCR7+CD45RA+ naive T cells. The receptors were sampled from a human donor in good health. Some libraries in this study had Jurkat cell RNA spiked in.

This clonotype was counted at least ten times. The J gene is TRBJ2-7, the V gene TRBV28; D is undetermined. The V and J ends lost 3 bases and 3 bases respectively, with 9 bases between them. This CDR3 is 13 amino acids long. Germline loops: CDR1 MDHEN, CDR2 SYDVKM. The CDR3 bases are TGTGCCAGCAGTTTCGTCAGTTACTACGAGCAGTACTTC. It yields the protein CASSFVSYYEQYF.

This clonotype was seen many times. The gene calls are TRBV6-2 or TRBV6-3 and TRBJ2-3; D unresolved. CDR3 length: 12 residues. With 2 bases removed from V and 3 bases from J, the gap between germline ends came to 3 bases. Germline V gene sequence: CDR1 MNHEY, CDR2 SVGEGT. DNA of the CDR3: TGTGCCAGCAGTTACCAAACAGATACGCAGTATTTT. Amino acids: CASSYQTDTQYF.

As regards this clonotype: The germline gene is not matched at one end of the junction; a read error may be the cause. The chain carries TRBV6-5 and TRBJ2-4; a weak D match, TRBD2 (6 bases). In germline, CDR1 is MNHEY, CDR2 SVGAGI. This CDR3 has 14 residues. The CDR3 coding sequence is TGTGCCAGCAGTTACTCCGGGGGTTCGGTCGGGCGGTGCTTC. Encoded protein: CASSYSGGSVGRCF.

Note on this clonotype: This may stem from a read error, because a much larger clone lies one nucleotide away. The chain joins TRBV7-2 to TRBJ2-5; 9 bases map to TRBD2. The CDR3 consists of 14 residues. CDR1 is SGHTA, CDR2 FQGNSA, per germline. The V gene end was trimmed by 4 bases and the J gene end by 9 bases; junction bases not matched to a gene: 9. CDR3 in amino acids: CASSCLAGSGAQYF. The CDR3 DNA follows: TGTGCCAGCAGCTGCCTAGCGGGGTCCGGGGCCCAGTACTTC.